This TCR beta chain derives from a study of shared clonotypes between healthy human individuals. With 5 bases removed from V and 6 bases from J, the gap between germline ends came to 19 bases. Germline assignment: CDR1 MNHEY and CDR2 SMNVEV (reference sequence). This CDR3 is 15 amino acids long. Positively selected for CCR7, the CD45RO-negative cells used as naive CD8 cells excluded terminally differentiated effector memory CD45RA+ cells. Sequencing was performed with immunoSEQ multiplex PCR; in TCRdb, only in-frame clones are kept and a portion is missing. Of under 600,000 clones listed, 98% are singletons.

This chain joins TRBV27 and TRBJ1-2; a weak D match, TRBD1 (5 bases). The sequence came from a man aged 25 to 40 in good health. The sample was naive CD8+ T cells sorted from blood. The CDR3: CASSPLGEGRNGYTF. For the CDR3, the DNA is TGTGCCAGCAGTCCCCTCGGGGAGGGGAGGAATGGCTACACCTTC.